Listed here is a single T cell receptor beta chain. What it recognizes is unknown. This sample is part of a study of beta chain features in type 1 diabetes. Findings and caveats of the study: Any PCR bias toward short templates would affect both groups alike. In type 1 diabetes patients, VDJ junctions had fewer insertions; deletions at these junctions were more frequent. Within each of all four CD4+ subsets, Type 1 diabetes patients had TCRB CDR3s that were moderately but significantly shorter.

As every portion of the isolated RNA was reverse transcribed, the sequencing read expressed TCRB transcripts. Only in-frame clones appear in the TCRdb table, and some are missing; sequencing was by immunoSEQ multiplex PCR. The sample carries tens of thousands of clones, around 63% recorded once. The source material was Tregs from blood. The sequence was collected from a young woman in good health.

The chain's CDR3 is CASSLELGAQHF. In DNA form, the CDR3 reads TGTGCCAGCAGCTTAGAGTTAGGAGCCCAGCATTTT. The V gene is TRBV7-9, the J gene TRBJ1-5; D is ambiguous. The V gene's germline CDR1 is SEHNR and CDR2 FQNEAQ (reference sequence). V was shortened by 1 base and J by 11 bases, with 9 bases between the two germline ends. This CDR3 comprises 12 residues. Looking up the rest from reference TRBV7-9 and TRBJ1-5 gives the full variable domain: DTGVSQNPRHKITKRGQNVTFRCDPISEHNRLYWYRQTLGQGPEFLTYFQNEAQLEKSRLLSDRFSAERPKGSFSTLEIQRTEQGDSAMYLCASSLELGAQHFGDGTRLSIL.